One sample yielded the 9 T cell receptor beta chains listed below, sequenced in a study of cytomegalovirus exposure and HLA in healthy donors (dated by TCRdb to the late 2010s). The library was prepared using the immunoSEQ multiplex PCR assay. For the multiplex PCR, a mixture combining 60 forward primers for TCR Vbeta segments and 13 reverse primers for TCR Jbeta segments was used. TCRdb holds this immuneACCESS table with in-frame rearrangements only. Some clones are missing; in checked studies, unresolved V genes explain under half, and the rest has no known cause. The data table for this sample lists 100,000 to 150,000 clones. Of the sample, roughly 1.6% falls within the top ten clones. Material for sequencing was PBMCs. The receptors shown here come from a woman in her forties in good health and CMV-seronegative.

The chain couples TRBV5-1 to TRBJ1-2; TRBD1 might be the D (6 bases). This CDR3 spans 14 amino acids. Germline V gene lookup returns CDR1 SGHRS and CDR2 YFSETQ. V was cut by 0 bases and J by 8 bases, with 14 bases left in between. The CDR3 loop reads CASSLGGQGNGYTF. Written as DNA, the CDR3 is TGCGCCAGCAGCTTGGGCGGGCAGGGGAACGGCTACACCTTC.

This sequence joins TRBV5-5 and TRBJ1-5; TRBD1 agrees at 7 bases. This CDR3 contains 16 residues. From germline, CDR1 is SGHKS and CDR2 YYEKEE (reference sequence). J gave up 5 bases and V 0 bases, and 8 bases lay outside the gene matches. The chain's CDR3 is CASSLATAGGDQPQHF. The CDR3 DNA sequence: TGTGCCAGCAGCTTGGCCACGGCAGGGGGAGATCAGCCCCAGCATTTT.

The chain has TRBV6-1 and TRBJ1-2; tentatively, D is TRBD1 (6 bases). Germline CDR1 reads MNHNS; CDR2 reads SASEGT. The CDR3 covers 16 residues. V was pared by 2 bases and J by 7 bases, with 20 bases between. As DNA, the CDR3 is TGTGCCAGCAGTGAACGGGACGGGGGGCAGAGTCGTGGCTACACCTTC. Residues: CASSERDGGQSRGYTF.

The chain is built from TRBV7-9 and TRBJ1-6, with 7 bases matching TRBD1. The CDR3 extends over 15 amino acids. CDR1 and CDR2 from the germline V gene are SEHNR and FQNEAQ (reference sequence). The V gene end was trimmed by 2 bases and the J gene end by 6 bases; junction bases not matched to a gene: 4. The DNA for the CDR3 is TGTGCCAGCAGCTTAAGGACAGGTGGTAATTCACCCCTCCACTTT. Its translation is CASSLRTGGNSPLHF.

CDR3 region: CASSLAGQGGTEAFF. The CDR3, as DNA: TGCGCCAGCAGCTTGGCGGGACAGGGAGGGACTGAAGCTTTCTTT. The chain has TRBV5-1 and TRBJ1-1, with 9 bases matching TRBD1. J was trimmed by 5 bases and V by 0 bases; bases with no gene match: 5. The germline CDR1 and CDR2 sequences are SGHRS and YFSETQ. The CDR3 totals 15 residues.

The chain carries TRBV5-1 and TRBJ2-3; a possible D gene is TRBD2 (7 bases). V was shortened by 2 bases and J by 1 base, with 14 bases between the two germline ends. The CDR3 sequence is 16 residues long. Germline CDR1 and CDR2: SGHRS and YFSETQ. CDR3 loop: CASSFTAGARTDTQYF. Here the CDR3 DNA reads TGCGCCAGCAGCTTTACGGCGGGGGCCCGCACAGATACGCAGTATTTT.

This chain links TRBV6-5 with TRBJ1-1; D gene unclear. The V gene's germline CDR1 is MNHEY and CDR2 SVGAGI. The V end was cut by 5 bases, the J end by 0 bases, with 13 bases between. This CDR3 spans 15 amino acids. Here the CDR3 reads CASSPPGRLNTEAFF. CDR3 DNA: TGTGCCAGCAGTCCCCCGGGGAGATTGAACACTGAAGCTTTCTTT.

This chain joins TRBV7-2 and TRBJ2-2; D is ambiguous. From germline, CDR1 is SGHTA and CDR2 FQGNSA. This CDR3 region has 14 residues. V lost 1 base, J lost 3 bases, and 6 bases lay in between. CDR3 bases: TGTGCCAGCAGCTTAGGGCTCCACACCGGGGAGCTGTTTTTT. It is translated as CASSLGLHTGELFF.

The chain carries TRBV5-8 and TRBJ1-2, with 7 bases fitting TRBD1. Germline lookup yields CDR1 SGHTS and CDR2 YDEGEE. J gave up 4 bases and V 4 bases, and 7 bases lay outside the gene matches. The CDR3 has 14 residues. This CDR3 is CASSRQGGTYGYTF. DNA of the CDR3: TGTGCCAGCAGCCGACAGGGCGGGACCTATGGCTACACCTTC.